This T cell receptor beta chain was found in a study of CD8 T cells in Susac syndrome. TEMRA cells underwent FACS enrichment and CD8+ and CD4+ T cells underwent negative isolation. V lost 6 bases and J lost 8, with 13 bases in between. Per the germline V gene, CDR1 is LNHDA and CDR2 is SQIVND (reference sequence). The CDR3 is 13 amino acids. The authors reverse transcribed about 0.45 to 1 ug RNA with random hexamers. Amplification of TCR beta CDR3 by immunoSEQ multiplex PCR spanned 54 Vbeta and 13 Jbeta. TCRdb re-called the immunoSEQ multiplex PCR reads through MiXCR, storing one row per CDR3 protein. In the table there are 300,000 to 350,000 distinct CDR3 sequences, just over 90% of which are singletons.

The sample consisted of CD4+ T cells from PBMCs. The chain links TRBV19 to TRBJ2-2; unclear D gene. The source of this sequence is a human donor with multiple sclerosis. This chain's CDR3 is CASSHPARGELFF. The CDR3, as DNA: TGTGCCAGTAGCCATCCGGCTCGGGGGGAGCTGTTTTTT.